The source of this T cell receptor beta chain is a study of T cell responses to AZD1222 COVID-19 vaccine. In regard to this clone: What it binds is not known. Other DNA sequences from this sample encode an identical CDR3 as well.

The CDR3 consists of 14 residues. Germline assignment: CDR1 SGHRS and CDR2 YFSETQ. Unmatched junction bases numbered 1, after V lost 0 bases and J lost 3 bases. Clones were sequenced by immunoSEQ multiplex PCR, and TCRdb holds only the in-frame ones, with some missing. The repertoire holds some 150,000 clones, with around 91% as singletons. Study-wide points: At study baseline, merely about 6 AZD1222 recipients were seropositive.

The receptor comes from an adult in good health. The sample consisted of peripheral blood, taken on day 0 of AZD1222 vaccination. The rearrangement joins TRBV5-1 to TRBJ1-1; 8 nucleotides match TRBD1. The CDR3 region has the DNA TGCGCCAGCAGCTTGGGACAGGGGTACACTGAAGCTTTCTTT. Translation gives CASSLGQGYTEAFF.